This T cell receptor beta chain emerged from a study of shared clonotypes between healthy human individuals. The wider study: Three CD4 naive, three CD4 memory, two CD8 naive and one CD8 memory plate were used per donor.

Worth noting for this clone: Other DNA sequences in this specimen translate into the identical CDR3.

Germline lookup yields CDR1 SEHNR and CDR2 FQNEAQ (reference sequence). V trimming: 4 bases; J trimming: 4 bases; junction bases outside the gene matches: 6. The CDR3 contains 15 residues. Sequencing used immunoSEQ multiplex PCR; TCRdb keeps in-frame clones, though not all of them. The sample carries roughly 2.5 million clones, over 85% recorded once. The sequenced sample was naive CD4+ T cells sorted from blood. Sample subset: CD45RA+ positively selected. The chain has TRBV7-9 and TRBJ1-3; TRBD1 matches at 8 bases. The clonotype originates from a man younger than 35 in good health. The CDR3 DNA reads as TGTGCCAGCAGCTCGTCAGGGGGCTCAGGAAACACCATATATTTT. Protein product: CASSSSGGSGNTIYF.